This TCR beta chain was identified in a study of blood T cell repertoires in COVID-19 (dated by TCRdb to the early 2020s). General notes on the study: The collaborator samples originated in the United States, Italy and Spain and spanned the acute and convalescent phases of COVID-19. Samples were obtained from the ongoing ImmuneRACE study (first 160 participants) and from roughly 1,300 subjects provided by 6 global collaborators. Where available, HLA class I and class II types were obtained from metadata supplied by the sample provider rather than from assay-based typing. Subjects who had been exposed to COVID-19, were actively infected with it, or had recovered from it provided the deeply sampled blood TCRbeta repertoires that made up the dataset. The repertoires were released in a freely available public database intended as a resource for research on the immune response to SARS-CoV-2. Nearly every sample came with metadata listing a de-identified subject ID, COVID-19 status, age in years and sex. The prospective study material was composed of cDNA or gDNA derived from T cells, B-cell-depleted T cells, or PBMCs. The full study reports these points: The quantity of clinical and demographic metadata differed by source and by participant and was supplied without curation.

Collaborating institutions collected whole blood in K2EDTA tubes following their own protocols. For TCRbeta analysis, collaborators shipped samples in one of three forms: frozen whole blood, isolated PBMCs, or DNA extracted from either of those sample types. The CDR3 runs 13 amino acids, cysteine and phenylalanine included. The DNA shown is the 39-base CDR3, in frame from base 1. Trimming at the junction amounts to 3 bases on V and 8 bases on J, and the germline ends lie 13 bases apart. CDR1 and CDR2 were assigned from the germline V gene (reference sequence) as LNHDA and SQIVND. TCRbeta CDR3 regions were amplified from genomic DNA using the immunoSEQ Assay, a bias-controlled multiplex PCR. The study's own analysis went as follows. The number of nucleated cells in each sample was estimated by amplification of reference gene primers within the assay. To quantify the absolute abundance of each unique TCRbeta CDR3 rearrangement, sequence reads were collapsed and filtered. Productive Simpson clonality was computed per sample as the square root of Simpson's diversity index over productive rearrangements. TCRdb's version of the immuneACCESS table is confined to in-frame rearrangements and falls short of the full clone set. An unresolved V gene accounts for under half of the shortfall where checked; the remainder is of unknown origin. The V and J calls and the clone size are those of that table, but D and trimming were determined from the DNA. Present in this sample are approximately 200,000 clones, 70% to 90% of which were seen just once. In total, the top ten clones hold over 2.5% of the sample.

Comment on this clone: Its antigen target is currently unknown. There are no base qualities to consult, and no much larger clone falls within one base.

Sequencing was performed on peripheral blood. The receptor chain draws on TRBV19 and TRBJ1-1; there is no confident call for the D gene. This sequence was found in a man aged 60 to 69 with acute or convalescent COVID-19. The CDR3 is CASSILGPGEAFF. The sequenced DNA: TGTGCCAGTAGTATCCTCGGGCCGGGAGAAGCTTTCTTT.